The 30 T cell receptor beta chains reported below all come from one sample, sequenced in a study of beta chain features in type 1 diabetes. The sequenced template was cDNA made from the entire isolated RNA. The table came from immunoSEQ multiplex PCR; TCRdb's copy has only in-frame clones and leaves some out. Here the sample spans 250,000 to 350,000 clones, approximately 11% being singletons. Sample: naive CD4+ T cells from blood. These receptor sequences come from a woman aged 25 to 45 in good health.

Concerning this clone: Other DNA sequences of this sample code for an identical CDR3. V is TRBV5-1 and J is TRBJ2-5, with TRBD1 matching 7 bases. After removal of 4 bases from V and 2 bases from J, the junction contained 2 bases not matched to a gene. This CDR3 has 13 amino acids. CDR1 is SGHRS, CDR2 YFSETQ, per germline. For the CDR3, the DNA is TGCGCCAGCAGCCCCAGGGGGCAAGAGACCCAGTACTTC. Amino acid sequence: CASSPRGQETQYF.

The V call is TRBV7-9, the J call TRBJ1-5, with D tentatively TRBD1 (5 bases). V lost 2 bases to trimming and J lost 7 bases, with 12 bases between them. CDR1 and CDR2 (germline): SEHNR, FQNEAQ (reference sequence). The CDR3 is made up of 14 amino acids. CDR3 DNA sequence: TGTGCCAGCAGCTTACAGGGTTCACGGCAGCCCCAGCATTTT. Translating it yields CASSLQGSRQPQHF. The full variable domain, rest sourced from reference TRBV7-9 and TRBJ1-5, is DTGVSQNPRHKITKRGQNVTFRCDPISEHNRLYWYRQTLGQGPEFLTYFQNEAQLEKSRLLSDRFSAERPKGSFSTLEIQRTEQGDSAMYLCASSLQGSRQPQHFGDGTRLSIL.

The CDR3 region is CASSQLGGAGNEQFF. DNA of the CDR3: TGTGCCAGCAGCCAATTAGGGGGCGCTGGCAATGAGCAGTTCTTC. The chain links TRBV14 to TRBJ2-1, with 7 bases lining up with TRBD1. The CDR3 is 15 residues long. The V segment lost 2 bases and the J segment 6 bases; nucleotides outside the gene matches: 7. The germline gives CDR1 SGHDN, CDR2 FVKESK.

The V gene is TRBV11-2, the J gene TRBJ2-2; D unresolved. CDR1 is SGHAT and CDR2 is FQNNGV in the germline V gene. This CDR3 is 15 amino acids long. Trimming removed 6 bases at V and 4 bases at J, with 15 bases between. CDR3 nucleotide sequence: TGTGCCAGCAGTCTCCCGCGACTGTTCACCGGGGAGCTGTTTTTT. It translates to CASSLPRLFTGELFF.

This chain joins TRBV4-2 and TRBJ1-1, with 10 nucleotides matching TRBD1. Trimming at V came to 4 bases and at J to 5 bases, leaving 7 bases not matched to a gene. Germline V gives CDR1 LGHNA, CDR2 YNFKEQ. The CDR3 is 15 amino acids. DNA for the CDR3: TGTGCCAGCAGCCCAGGACAGGGGGTTACGACTGAAGCTTTCTTT. Amino acids: CASSPGQGVTTEAFF.

This chain connects TRBV11-3 to TRBJ2-6, with no clear D. CDR3 length: 13 amino acids. The ends were cut back, 5 bases at V and 1 base at J, with 3 bases in the middle. CDR1 and CDR2 (germline): SGHNT, YENEEA. The CDR3 sequence is CASSRSGANVLTF. CDR3 sequence (DNA): TGTGCCAGCAGCCGTTCTGGGGCCAACGTCCTGACTTTC.

The chain has TRBV5-1 and TRBJ2-7, with TRBD2 matching over 7 bases. The germline V gene has CDR1 SGHRS and CDR2 YFSETQ. V lost 5 bases, J lost 0 bases, and 5 bases stayed unmatched. CDR3 size: 14 residues. The CDR3 DNA sequence: TGCGCCAGCAGTTTACGCGGGGGCTCCTACGAGCAGTACTTC. It codes for CASSLRGGSYEQYF.

In its sample, this clone was seen once. The chain recombines TRBV28 with TRBJ2-5; 8 bases agree with TRBD2. V shed 6 bases, J shed 6 bases, and the junction held 9 bases outside the gene matches. The CDR3 covers 14 residues. Germline V gene sequence: CDR1 MDHEN, CDR2 SYDVKM. CDR3 loop: CASSLAGGGQTQYF. The DNA of the CDR3 is TGTGCCAGCAGCCTGGCCGGGGGGGGACAGACCCAGTACTTC. The variable domain in full, completed from reference TRBV28 and TRBJ2-5, reads DVKVTQSSRYLVKRTGEKVFLECVQDMDHENMFWYRQDPGLGLRLIYFSYDVKMKEKGDIPEGYSVSREKKERFSLILESASTNQTSMYLCASSLAGGGQTQYFGPGTRLLVL.

This clone was seen a handful of times. The genes are TRBV5-1 and TRBJ2-7; 7 bases are a match to TRBD2. This CDR3 region has 11 residues. V trimming: 4 bases; J trimming: 7 bases; junction bases outside the gene matches: 2. Germline CDR1 and CDR2: SGHRS and YFSETQ. The CDR3 nucleotides read TGCGCCAGCAGCCGGGGAGGGGAGCAGTACTTC. Encoded protein: CASSRGGEQYF.

The rearrangement links TRBV6-5 to TRBJ1-2, with 8 bases fitting TRBD1. Germline-derived CDR1 and CDR2 are MNHEY and SVGAGI. The CDR3 totals 16 residues. Unmatched junction bases numbered 7, after V lost 0 bases and J lost 4 bases. This CDR3 is CASSYSRPDRGYGYTF. In DNA, the CDR3 is TGTGCCAGCAGTTACTCGAGACCCGACAGGGGCTATGGCTACACCTTC.

A few counts support this clone. The CDR3 is CASSFRDQINGYTF. CDR3 DNA: TGTGCCAGCAGCTTCCGGGATCAGATTAATGGCTACACCTTC. The chain combines TRBV7-2 with TRBJ1-2; D unclear. Germline CDR1 SGHTA, CDR2 FQGNSA. The CDR3 is 14 amino acids. The V gene lost 3 bases and the J gene lost 6 bases, with 14 bases spanning the gap.

This clone was picked up a small number of times. This chain links TRBV15 with TRBJ2-7; TRBD1 aligns across 7 bases. The V and J ends lost 9 bases and 4 bases, in that order; junction bases with no gene match: 18. CDR3 length equals 16 residues. CDR1 is LNHNV, CDR2 YYDKDF, per germline (reference sequence). The CDR3 reads CATSTVDRDGVYEQYF. The CDR3 coding sequence is TGTGCCACTTCGACCGTCGACAGGGATGGTGTGTACGAGCAGTACTTC.

The sample holds a few counts of this clone. The chain carries TRBV4-3 and TRBJ1-4, with 9 bases matching TRBD1. The V gene's germline CDR1 is LGHNA and CDR2 YSLEER. Trimming at V came to 0 bases and at J to 5 bases, leaving 4 bases not matched to a gene. This CDR3 spans 16 amino acids. The CDR3 sequence is CASSQEVGTGNEKLFF. The CDR3 DNA sequence: TGCGCCAGCAGCCAAGAAGTCGGGACAGGGAATGAAAAACTGTTTTTT.

The genes are TRBV7-2 and TRBJ2-5; 7 bases match TRBD2. The ends lost 1 base at V and 5 bases at J; junction bases unmatched: 10. In germline, CDR1 is SGHTA, CDR2 FQGNSA. The CDR3 extends over 16 amino acids. CDR3 sequence (DNA): TGTGCCAGCAGCTTAGGTGGCGGGAGTTGGGGGGAGACCCAGTACTTC. As protein: CASSLGGGSWGETQYF.

The chain couples TRBV10-3 to TRBJ2-1, with 7 bases that match TRBD2. Germline CDR1 reads ENHRY; CDR2 reads SYGVKD. CDR3 size: 15 residues. V lost 2 bases to trimming and J lost 4 bases; unmatched junction nucleotides: 5. CDR3: CAISEVGGTYNEQFF. Here the CDR3 DNA reads TGTGCCATCAGTGAGGTGGGGGGGACTTACAATGAGCAGTTCTTC.

This rearrangement joins TRBV11-2 to TRBJ2-1; a weak D match, TRBD2 (5 bases). Germline values: CDR1 SGHAT, CDR2 FQNNGV. V lost 6 bases and J lost 8, with 14 bases in between. This CDR3 is built from 13 residues. The DNA of the CDR3 is TGTGCCAGCAGACCTACTAGTCTCGATGAGCAGTTCTTC. This translates into CASRPTSLDEQFF.

This clone was counted only a few times. The chain employs TRBV5-4 and TRBJ2-3; TRBD2 matches at 7 bases. After removal of 6 bases from V and 4 bases from J, the junction contained 8 bases not matched to a gene. From germline, CDR1 is SGHNT and CDR2 YYREEE (reference sequence). The CDR3 totals 14 residues. This chain's CDR3 is CASTPTGGADTQYF. The CDR3 bases are TGTGCCAGCACCCCGACGGGAGGCGCAGATACGCAGTATTTT.

The table lists this clone with a few counts. The chain uses TRBV7-9 and TRBJ2-7, with no clear D. Germline V CDR1 and CDR2: SEHNR, FQNEAQ (reference sequence). The CDR3 has 12 amino acids. With 3 bases removed from V and 6 bases from J, the gap between germline ends came to 9 bases. The CDR3 nucleotides read TGTGCCAGCAGCTTCGACACCCTCGAGCAGTACTTC. The encoded protein is CASSFDTLEQYF.

This clone was recorded a few times. This chain connects TRBV5-4 to TRBJ2-7; D is perhaps TRBD1 (5 bases). Trimming pared 2 bases from V and 2 bases from J, leaving 8 bases between. This CDR3 has 13 amino acids. The germline V gene has CDR1 SGHNT and CDR2 YYREEE (reference sequence). The CDR3 reads CASSFRVPYEQYF. CDR3 bases: TGTGCCAGCAGCTTCAGGGTCCCCTACGAGCAGTACTTC.

This clone was counted a few times. V usage is TRBV30 and J usage is TRBJ1-2; D gene unclear. Germline V gene data show CDR1 as GTSNPN and CDR2 as SVGIG (reference sequence). The V end lost 5 bases, the J end lost 8 bases, and 15 bases lay between the germline ends. The CDR3 is made up of 12 amino acids. The CDR3: CAWGGGLRGYTF. In nucleotides, the CDR3 is TGTGCCTGGGGTGGCGGACTGCGGGGCTACACCTTC.

The rearrangement links TRBV28 to TRBJ1-4; no firm D call. There are 13 residues in the CDR3. V shed 6 bases and J shed 0 bases, with 5 bases lying between them. Germline V gene data show CDR1 as MDHEN and CDR2 as SYDVKM. For the CDR3, the DNA is TGTGCCAGCAGGGGCACAACTAATGAAAAACTGTTTTTT. This sequence encodes CASRGTTNEKLFF.

This clone was seen more than once but under ten times. The chain joins TRBV14 to TRBJ2-1; 8 positions match TRBD2. Germline-derived CDR1 and CDR2 are SGHDN and FVKESK. The CDR3 loop spans 17 amino acids. Unmatched junction bases numbered 7, after V lost 3 bases and J lost 0 bases. Here the CDR3 reads CASSQLAGRSSYNEQFF. The DNA for the CDR3 is TGTGCCAGCAGCCAGCTAGCGGGCCGGAGCTCCTACAATGAGCAGTTCTTC.

This clone was seen a handful of times. This rearrangement joins TRBV7-2 to TRBJ2-1, with D maybe TRBD1 (6 bases). Trimming removed 1 base from V and 4 bases from J, with 11 bases in between. Germline values: CDR1 SGHTA, CDR2 FQGNSA. This CDR3 has 15 residues. CDR3 sequence: CASSLGPTGYNEQFF. The CDR3 DNA reads TGTGCCAGCAGCTTAGGACCCACAGGGTACAATGAGCAGTTCTTC.

A word on this clone: The junction shows a germline mismatch at one end, possibly a read error. The chain carries TRBV20-1 and TRBJ2-7; 8 nucleotides agree with TRBD2. Looked up from germline, CDR1 is DFQATT and CDR2 is SNEGSKA (reference sequence). CDR3 length: 11 residues. The DNA for the CDR3 is TGCAGTGCTAGAAGGGAGCGGGAGACGGACTTC. Amino acid sequence: CSARRERETDF.

The rearrangement joins TRBV25-1 to TRBJ2-5, with D perhaps TRBD2 (6 bases). V was cut by 3 bases and J by 4 bases, with 15 bases left in between. CDR3 length: 15 amino acids. CDR1 MGHDK and CDR2 SYGVNS come from the germline V gene. CDR3 amino acids: CASSDIGSFPETQYF. The DNA for the CDR3 is TGTGCCAGCAGTGACATCGGGAGTTTCCCAGAGACCCAGTACTTC.

The chain links TRBV19 to TRBJ2-1, with D perhaps TRBD1 (7 bases). There are 15 residues in the CDR3. CDR1 and CDR2 (germline): LNHDA, SQIVND (reference sequence). V dropped 5 bases and J dropped 4 bases, with 15 bases sitting between them. CDR3 sequence: CASSATGRFYNEQFF. DNA for the CDR3: TGTGCCAGTAGTGCGACAGGGAGGTTTTACAATGAGCAGTTCTTC.

The rearrangement uses TRBV7-3 and TRBJ2-3, with 8 nucleotides matching TRBD2. This CDR3 spans 18 amino acids. J lost 2 bases, V lost 4 bases, and 14 bases had no gene match. From germline, CDR1 is SGHTA and CDR2 FQGTGA. In DNA form, the CDR3 reads TGTGCCAGCAGCTCCGGGCTTGCCTTAGCGGGACACACAGATACGCAGTATTTT. Protein: CASSSGLALAGHTDTQYF.

This clone is a singleton in its sample. The chain is built from TRBV7-9 and TRBJ2-3, with 13 bases fitting TRBD2. Germline CDR1 reads SEHNR; CDR2 reads FQNEAQ (reference sequence). Trimming at V came to 5 bases and at J to 2 bases, leaving 4 bases not matched to a gene. This CDR3 is 16 amino acids long. CDR3 nucleotides: TGTGCCAGCAGCCTTGGACTAGCGGGGGACACAGATACGCAGTATTTT. It specifies CASSLGLAGDTDTQYF.

This clone was counted only a few times. The chain is built from TRBV4-1 and TRBJ2-1; TRBD2 aligns across 8 bases. CDR1 and CDR2 (germline): MGHRA, YSYEKL. CDR3 length: 17 amino acids. V trimming: 1 base; J trimming: 5 bases; junction bases outside the gene matches: 10. CDR3: CASSQAQPGLENNEQFF. In DNA, the CDR3 is TGCGCCAGCAGCCAAGCCCAACCGGGACTAGAGAACAATGAGCAGTTCTTC.

The chain combines TRBV28 with TRBJ1-5, with D possibly being TRBD1 (5 bases). Trimming pared 6 bases from V and 7 bases from J, leaving 19 bases between. The CDR3 has 15 residues. Germline V gives CDR1 MDHEN, CDR2 SYDVKM. The CDR3 region is CASSQKGRAWQPQHF. The DNA for the CDR3 is TGTGCCAGCAGCCAGAAGGGCAGGGCTTGGCAGCCCCAGCATTTT.